A single sample gave rise to the 24 T cell receptor beta chains below, sequenced in a study of T-cell reconstitution after alpha-beta-depleted transplantation in children. Construction of the TCRbeta library involved unique molecular identifiers. TCRdb reanalysed the PCR reads using MiXCR and keeps one entry per CDR3 protein. Of a few hundred thousand distinct CDR3 sequences in the sample, over 20% were seen once. The input for sequencing was PBMCs, taken before TCRalphabeta/CD19-depleted stem cell transplant. Receptors were obtained from a boy younger than two with Wiskott-Aldrich syndrome, due to receive a stem cell transplant.

This clonotype was seen more than once but under ten times. The chain joins TRBV28 to TRBJ2-1; 7 bases line up with TRBD2. V gave up 1 base and J gave up 3 bases; unmatched junction bases: 3. The CDR3 runs 15 residues. The germline CDR1 and CDR2 sequences are MDHEN and SYDVKM. The CDR3 reads CASSLSSGYYNEQFF. The CDR3 DNA reads as TGTGCCAGCAGTTTATCTAGCGGATACTACAATGAGCAGTTCTTC.

The gene calls are TRBV5-1 and TRBJ2-6; no definite D call. V dropped 2 bases and J dropped 0 bases, with 9 bases sitting between them. The germline CDR1 and CDR2 sequences are SGHRS and YFSETQ. The CDR3 has 16 amino acids. Here the CDR3 reads CASSFDATSGANVLTF. For the CDR3, the DNA is TGCGCCAGCAGCTTTGACGCAACCTCTGGGGCCAACGTCCTGACTTTC. Together with reference TRBV5-1 and TRBJ2-6, the CDR3 gives the full variable domain: KAGVTQTPRYLIKTRGQQVTLSCSPISGHRSVSWYQQTPGQGLQFLFEYFSETQRNKGNFPGRFSGRQFSNSRSEMNVSTLELGDSALYLCASSFDATSGANVLTFGAGSRLTVL.

Here the CDR3 DNA reads TGTGCCTGGAGTGTGCTAGCGGGGCCCACAGATACGCAGTATTTT. Amino acid sequence: CAWSVLAGPTDTQYF. V and J are TRBV30 and TRBJ2-3; 9 bases match TRBD2. The germline gives CDR1 GTSNPN, CDR2 SVGIG (reference sequence). Losses at the gene ends were 0 bases for V and 2 bases for J; bases not matched to a gene: 3. CDR3 length: 15 residues.

On this clonotype itself: A clone one base away is much larger, so this may be a read error. This rearrangement joins TRBV5-1 to TRBJ2-3, with 11 bases matching TRBD2. Germline trimming cut 6 bases from V and 1 base from J; bases unmatched to any gene: 4. CDR3 length: 15 amino acids. In germline, CDR1 is SGHRS, CDR2 YFSETQ. CDR3 loop: CASNPGLAGTDTQYF. Written as DNA, the CDR3 is TGCGCCAGCAACCCGGGACTAGCGGGCACAGATACGCAGTATTTT.

This clonotype has only a few counts. This sequence joins TRBV7-3 and TRBJ2-1; D perhaps matches TRBD1 (6 bases). Trimming removed 0 bases from V and 7 bases from J, with 10 bases in between. Germline V lookup: CDR1 SGHTA, CDR2 FQGTGA. The CDR3 length is 14 residues. The chain's CDR3 is CASSLTLRGNEQFF. As DNA, the CDR3 is TGTGCCAGCAGCTTAACTTTAAGGGGGAATGAGCAGTTCTTC.

The chain combines TRBV19 with TRBJ1-2; possibly TRBD1 for D (6 bases). V dropped 3 bases and J dropped 3 bases, with 8 bases sitting between them. Per the germline V gene, CDR1 is LNHDA and CDR2 is SQIVND (reference sequence). The CDR3 is 13 residues long. The DNA for the CDR3 is TGTGCCAGTAGTATCGGACAGTACTATGGCTACACCTTC. Amino acids: CASSIGQYYGYTF.

This clonotype was detected a few times. V and J are TRBV5-1 and TRBJ1-3; 8 bases match TRBD1. With 4 bases clipped from V and 0 bases from J, the junction kept 3 bases outside the gene matches. This CDR3 has 15 residues. CDR1 SGHRS and CDR2 YFSETQ come from the germline V gene. The DNA of the CDR3 is TGCGCCAGCAGCATAGACAGGGGCTCTGGAAACACCATATATTTT. Protein sequence: CASSIDRGSGNTIYF.

This rearrangement joins TRBV29-1 to TRBJ2-3; possibly TRBD2 for D (6 bases). The CDR3 is made up of 14 amino acids. CDR1 and CDR2 from the germline V gene are SQVTM and ANQGSEA. V lost 7 bases, J lost 0 bases, and 14 bases lay in between. Here the CDR3 reads CSADSGPSTDTQYF. CDR3 bases: TGCAGCGCAGATAGCGGCCCTAGCACAGATACGCAGTATTTT.

The chain has TRBV27 and TRBJ2-7; D call uncertain. The V and J ends lost 5 bases and 4 bases respectively, with 12 bases between them. There are 13 residues in the CDR3. Germline CDR1 reads MNHEY; CDR2 reads SMNVEV (reference sequence). CDR3 in amino acids: CASSTVDGYEQYF. CDR3 bases: TGTGCCAGCAGTACCGTAGACGGGTACGAGCAGTACTTC.

This clonotype was seen ten or more times. The J gene is TRBJ2-7, the V gene TRBV5-1, with a weak D call TRBD1 (6 bases). This CDR3 comprises 14 residues. Trimming stripped 0 bases from V and 2 bases from J, with 9 bases between. Germline CDR1 reads SGHRS; CDR2 reads YFSETQ. The CDR3 loop reads CASSLGGDTYEQYF. Here the CDR3 DNA reads TGCGCCAGCAGCTTGGGAGGGGACACCTACGAGCAGTACTTC.

A few counts support this clonotype. The chain links TRBV7-9 to TRBJ2-5; TRBD2 is a possible D gene (6 bases). The germline V gene has CDR1 SEHNR and CDR2 FQNEAQ (reference sequence). The CDR3 length is 14 residues. V was pared by 0 bases and J by 5 bases, with 10 bases between. CDR3 amino acids: CASSLARGTETQYF. CDR3 in DNA: TGTGCCAGCAGCTTAGCGCGCGGGACGGAGACCCAGTACTTC.

V is TRBV28 and J is TRBJ1-5; 7 bases line up with TRBD1. The trim removed 4 bases at V and 4 bases at J, leaving 10 bases unmatched. Germline lookup yields CDR1 MDHEN and CDR2 SYDVKM. The CDR3 runs to 16 residues. The CDR3 is CASSSYNRGSNQPQHF. In nucleotides, the CDR3 is TGTGCCAGCAGTTCCTATAACAGGGGATCTAATCAGCCCCAGCATTTT.

V gene TRBV12-3 or TRBV12-4 combines with J gene TRBJ1-2; D perhaps matches TRBD1 (6 bases). The CDR3 contains 15 residues. The V end lost 3 bases, the J end lost 2 bases, and 13 bases lay between the germline ends. This chain's CDR3 is CASSFAGAGNYGYTF. The CDR3 region has the DNA TGTGCCAGCAGTTTTGCAGGGGCTGGAAACTATGGCTACACCTTC.

This clonotype has more than one count but fewer than ten. The chain carries TRBV28 and TRBJ1-4; no clear D. V was shortened by 5 bases and J by 11 bases, with 12 bases between the two germline ends. CDR1 is MDHEN and CDR2 is SYDVKM in the germline V gene. CDR3 length: 12 amino acids. The DNA for the CDR3 is TGTGCCAGCAGTCCCCCTCGCGCGAAACTGTTTTTT. Residues: CASSPPRAKLFF.

V usage is TRBV7-6 and J usage is TRBJ2-1; no firm D call. The germline CDR1 and CDR2 sequences are SGHVS and FNYEAQ. This CDR3 is built from 14 residues. V was pared by 3 bases and J by 5 bases, with 11 bases between. For the CDR3, the DNA is TGTGCCAGCAGCTTCTTGGACGGCAACAATGAGCAGTTCTTC. Translation gives CASSFLDGNNEQFF.

V and J are TRBV6-5 and TRBJ2-1, with D perhaps matching TRBD1 (6 bases). V was trimmed by 6 bases and J by 10 bases, leaving 13 bases between them. Germline V gene lookup returns CDR1 MNHEY and CDR2 SVGAGI. This CDR3 has 12 amino acids. Written as DNA, the CDR3 is TGTGCCAGCAGGCAACGCCAGGGGGAGCAGTTCTTC. Protein sequence: CASRQRQGEQFF.

This clonotype appeared a few times. The rearrangement uses TRBV28 and TRBJ2-5, with 9 bases fitting TRBD1. Germline assignment: CDR1 MDHEN and CDR2 SYDVKM. Trimming removed 2 bases from V and 4 bases from J; junction bases left unmatched: 5. The CDR3 extends over 15 amino acids. The CDR3 spells CASSLPTGGLETQYF. CDR3 in DNA: TGTGCCAGCAGTTTACCGACAGGGGGTTTAGAGACCCAGTACTTC.

V is TRBV18 and J is TRBJ2-7; TRBD2 aligns across 11 bases. Germline V gene sequence: CDR1 KGHSH, CDR2 LQKENI. This CDR3 region has 16 residues. The J segment lost 4 bases and the V segment lost 2 bases, leaving 7 bases of the junction unmatched. The CDR3 DNA reads TGTGCCAGCTCACCAAGTCTAGCGGGAGGAGCATACGAGCAGTACTTC. The encoded protein is CASSPSLAGGAYEQYF.

The J gene is TRBJ1-2, the V gene TRBV29-1, with D possibly being TRBD1 (5 bases). The ends were cut back, 8 bases at V and 0 bases at J, with 13 bases in the middle. In germline, CDR1 is SQVTM, CDR2 ANQGSEA. This CDR3 is 13 amino acids long. This chain's CDR3 is CSILPGPNYGYTF. CDR3 sequence (DNA): TGCAGCATCCTCCCAGGGCCTAACTATGGCTACACCTTC.

This clonotype showed up just a few times. The chain joins TRBV28 to TRBJ1-1; D not resolved. With 5 bases removed from V and 4 bases from J, the gap between germline ends came to 11 bases. The CDR3 is 13 residues long. Germline CDR1 MDHEN, CDR2 SYDVKM. The CDR3 spells CASSDQELTEAFF. In nucleotides, the CDR3 is TGTGCCAGCAGTGACCAGGAACTCACTGAAGCTTTCTTT.

This chain links TRBV10-3 with TRBJ2-2; D is ambiguous. Germline loops: CDR1 ENHRY, CDR2 SYGVKD. The V and J ends lost 4 bases and 5 bases respectively, with 11 bases between them. The CDR3 is 14 residues long. The CDR3 reads CAISVGPKTGELFF. In DNA form, the CDR3 reads TGTGCCATCAGTGTCGGACCCAAGACCGGGGAGCTGTTTTTT.

This clonotype appeared many times. The rearrangement joins TRBV6-5 to TRBJ2-2, with D unclear. This CDR3 region has 16 residues. Deletions cut 6 bases from V and 0 bases from J, with 14 bases between. CDR1 and CDR2 from the germline V gene are MNHEY and SVGAGI. CDR3 sequence: CASSPRRRTNTGELFF. The DNA of the CDR3 is TGTGCCAGCAGCCCTCGGCGGCGTACGAACACCGGGGAGCTGTTTTTT.

The chain uses TRBV20-1 and TRBJ2-1, with D hard to call. This CDR3 has 13 amino acids. Germline CDR1 DFQATT, CDR2 SNEGSKA (reference sequence). V lost 0 bases, J lost 10 bases, and 13 bases lay in between. The CDR3 spells CSARDQSLGEQFF. The CDR3 DNA reads as TGCAGTGCTAGAGATCAAAGTCTAGGGGAGCAGTTCTTC.

The sample holds many counts of this clonotype. The chain joins TRBV7-6 to TRBJ2-5, with D tentatively TRBD2 (6 bases). V was pared by 2 bases and J by 7 bases, with 23 bases between. The CDR3 consists of 17 residues. The germline gives CDR1 SGHVS, CDR2 FNYEAQ. The chain's CDR3 is CASSLISVAALPGTQYF. Written as DNA, the CDR3 is TGTGCCAGCAGCTTAATCTCGGTAGCGGCCCTACCGGGGACCCAGTACTTC.